The sequence of this TCR beta chain was determined in a study of beta chain features in type 1 diabetes. At the level of the study: No age, gender or cell yield differences were seen between patients and healthy donors.

This clone turned up a few times. The CDR3 runs 17 residues. CDR1 MGHDK and CDR2 SYGVNS come from the germline V gene. V lost 2 bases to trimming and J lost 4 bases; unmatched junction nucleotides: 6. Expressed TCRB transcripts were sequenced because the entire RNA isolate underwent reverse transcription. Generated by immunoSEQ multiplex PCR, the TCRdb table keeps only in-frame clones and is missing some. The profile shows 860,000 or so clones, roughly 17% of them singletons. This receptor was taken from a woman aged 18-29 years in good health. The sequencing input was naive CD4+ T cells from blood. The genes are TRBV25-1 and TRBJ2-2; 11 bases are shared with TRBD2. This chain's CDR3 is CASSEISGRAGTGELFF. The CDR3 DNA reads as TGTGCCAGCAGTGAAATTAGCGGGAGGGCGGGCACCGGGGAGCTGTTTTTT.